The 9 T cell receptor beta chains below come from one sample, sequenced in a study of T-cell reconstitution after alpha-beta-depleted transplantation in children. A library of TCRbeta sequences, prepared with unique molecular identifiers, was generated. TCRdb ran MiXCR on the PCR reads and lists one entry per CDR3 protein. The repertoire holds about 510,000 distinct CDR3 sequences, with roughly an eighth as singletons. The specimen comprised PBMCs, mostly from graft donor cells, sampled 180 days after TCRalphabeta/CD19-depleted stem cell transplant. The receptors shown here come from a female patient aged 2 to 10 who had a stem cell transplant for aplastic anemia, so the T cells may come from the graft donor.

This clonotype was recorded a few times. This chain uses TRBV28 with TRBJ2-7, with D unresolved. Germline CDR1 and CDR2: MDHEN and SYDVKM. The CDR3 sequence is 13 residues long. Trimming took off 3 bases at V and 2 bases at J, with 8 bases between the two ends. The CDR3 protein is CASSLPSAYEQYF. The CDR3 DNA follows: TGTGCCAGCAGTTTGCCCAGCGCCTACGAGCAGTACTTC.

The sample holds a few counts of this clonotype. The CDR3 bases are TGTGCCAGCAGCCAAGATTCGGGGTTCCGCCAATACAATGAGCAGTTCTTC. The encoded protein is CASSQDSGFRQYNEQFF. This sequence joins TRBV4-2 and TRBJ2-1; D is possibly TRBD2 (5 bases). The V gene lost 0 bases and the J gene lost 4 bases, with 16 bases spanning the gap. Germline V lookup: CDR1 LGHNA, CDR2 YNFKEQ. This CDR3 has 17 residues.

This clonotype was seen a handful of times. The chain joins TRBV7-2 to TRBJ2-1; 7 bases fit TRBD2. The CDR3 sequence is 14 residues long. The V gene's germline CDR1 is SGHTA and CDR2 FQGNSA. Losses at the gene ends were 5 bases for V and 3 bases for J; bases not matched to a gene: 4. CDR3 protein: CASSRREGYNEQFF. DNA for the CDR3: TGTGCCAGCAGCCGGAGGGAGGGCTACAATGAGCAGTTCTTC.

This clonotype was recorded many times. The chain has TRBV6-5 and TRBJ1-1, with 10 nucleotides matching TRBD1. This CDR3 has 14 amino acids. The germline gives CDR1 MNHEY, CDR2 SVGAGI. Trimming took 4 bases from V and 6 from J; bases not matched to a gene: 5. The CDR3 nucleotides are TGTGCCAGCAGTTCGACAGGGGGCCGGGCTGAAGCTTTCTTT. Its protein product is CASSSTGGRAEAFF.

In its sample, this clonotype was seen a few times. The chain carries TRBV7-2 and TRBJ1-2; D call uncertain. CDR3 size: 13 residues. The V and J ends lost 4 bases and 1 base respectively, with 7 bases between them. Germline V gene sequence: CDR1 SGHTA, CDR2 FQGNSA. The CDR3 DNA sequence: TGTGCCAGCAGCTGGGCGGGTAACTATGGCTACACCTTC. Its translation is CASSWAGNYGYTF.

The chain carries TRBV2 and TRBJ2-3; 7 nucleotides align to TRBD1. CDR1 and CDR2 (germline): SNHLY, FYNNEI. V dropped 8 bases and J dropped 3; count of bases not matched to a gene: 8. CDR3 length: 14 amino acids. CDR3 amino acids: CASRGRGRTDTQYF. As DNA, the CDR3 is TGTGCCAGCCGGGGTAGGGGGCGAACAGATACGCAGTATTTT.

This clonotype has just a few counts. This chain uses TRBV20-1 with TRBJ2-7; 8 bases map to TRBD2. Germline loops: CDR1 DFQATT, CDR2 SNEGSKA (reference sequence). After removal of 2 bases from V and 5 bases from J, the junction contained 8 bases not matched to a gene. The CDR3 extends over 14 amino acids. The CDR3 nucleotides are TGCAGTGCTAGATCGGCTAGCGGGCTCGACGAGCAGTACTTC. This sequence encodes CSARSASGLDEQYF.

At least ten counts were recorded for this clonotype. The chain is built from TRBV28 and TRBJ2-6, with TRBD1 matching over 8 bases. Germline lookup yields CDR1 MDHEN and CDR2 SYDVKM. CDR3 length: 15 amino acids. V lost 5 bases, J lost 2 bases, and 2 bases stayed unmatched. This CDR3 is CASSPGGPGANVLTF. CDR3 sequence (DNA): TGTGCCAGCAGTCCAGGGGGCCCTGGGGCCAACGTCCTGACTTTC.

J is TRBJ2-7 and V is TRBV12-3 or TRBV12-4, with D uncertain. The CDR3 contains 14 residues. V dropped 8 bases and J dropped 2 bases, with 16 bases sitting between them. The DNA of the CDR3 is TGTGCCAGCGGAAGTGGGTTGAGAACCTACGAGCAGTACTTC. The encoded protein is CASGSGLRTYEQYF.